This T cell receptor (beta chain) came from a study of blood T cell repertoires in COVID-19 (dated by TCRdb to 2020 to 2021). About the full investigation: Samples from collaborators originated in the United States, Italy and Spain and spanned both the acute and convalescent phases of COVID-19. The repertoires were made available in a free public database intended to serve as a resource for research on the immune response to SARS-CoV-2. Subjects who had been exposed to COVID-19, were actively infected with it, or had recovered from it provided the deeply sampled blood TCRbeta repertoires that made up the dataset. Where HLA class I and class II types were available, the types were taken from metadata supplied by the sample provider, not from assay-based typing. The samples were drawn from the first 160 participants of the ongoing ImmuneRACE study and from 1,254 subjects provided by 6 global collaborators. The prospective study material was composed of cDNA or gDNA derived from T cells, B-cell-depleted T cells, or PBMCs. A de-identified subject ID, COVID-19 status, age in years and sex were almost always included in the sample metadata.

Collaborating institutions collected whole blood in K2EDTA tubes following their own protocols. For TCRbeta analysis, collaborator samples were shipped as frozen whole blood, as isolated PBMCs, or as DNA extracted from either sample type. CDR1 and CDR2 (MNHEY, SVGAGI) derive from the germline V gene. Including cysteine and phenylalanine, the CDR3 has 16 amino acids. Only the CDR3 portion is preserved as DNA: 48 bases, with reading frame beginning at the first base. Trimming takes 0 bases off V and 1 base off J; junction bases not matched to a gene: 1. This clone was observed a few times. Its cognate antigen has yet to be identified. Base-call qualities are not available, and no considerably larger clone is one nucleotide away. The immunoSEQ Assay, a bias-controlled multiplex PCR, was used to amplify TCRbeta CDR3 regions from genomic DNA. As for how the authors treated the data: The number of nucleated cells in each sample was estimated from the amplification of reference gene primers within the assay. To quantify the absolute abundance of each unique TCRbeta CDR3 rearrangement, sequence reads were collapsed and filtered. Productive Simpson clonality was computed per sample as the square root of Simpson's diversity index over productive rearrangements. Drawn from immuneACCESS, this table holds only the in-frame rearrangements with V and J called that TCRdb kept. Clones are partly lost; checked studies trace under half to an unresolved V gene and leave the rest unexplained. Clone size and V and J calls were adopted from that table, with D and trimming inferred from the DNA. The sample yields about 98,000 clones; over 70% were counted once. The biggest ten clones account for around a quarter of the sample.

Points the paper makes about the study in general: The quantity of clinical and demographic metadata differed by source and by participant and was supplied without curation.

What was sequenced was peripheral blood. The receptor comes from a man between 65 and 85 years old with acute or convalescent COVID-19. Rearrangement joined TRBV6-5 to TRBJ2-2; the junction holds 8 bases that match TRBD1. The DNA sequence is given as TGTGCCAGCAGTTACTCGGGACAGGAGAACACCGGGGAGCTGTTTTTT. Its product reads: CASSYSGQENTGELFF.